Following are 10 T cell receptor beta chains from one sample sequenced in a study of Ad26.COV2.S vaccination and SARS-CoV-2 variants. The repertoire was sequenced with immunoSEQ multiplex PCR; TCRdb's copy has only in-frame clones and lacks some. The sample consists of a few hundred thousand clones, approximately 87% of them appearing once. Treatment indicated: around 19 received Ad26.COV2.S at low or high dose, single or two shots; about 5 received placebo; per-sample allocation not given. The investigators took samples on day 63 after the first vaccine or placebo injection. The specimen was peripheral blood, collected in a trial of Ad26.COV2.S vaccine versus placebo. Receptors originate from a person between 18 and 60 years old who received the Ad26.COV2.S COVID-19 vaccine or a placebo.

This chain uses TRBV27 with TRBJ1-5; tentatively, D is TRBD1 (5 bases). V was pared by 2 bases and J by 8 bases, with 10 bases between. Germline assignment: CDR1 MNHEY and CDR2 SMNVEV (reference sequence). The CDR3 consists of 13 residues. The CDR3 DNA follows: TGTGCCAGCAGTTTAGGGGCCGGAAAGCCCCAGCATTTT. Its translation: CASSLGAGKPQHF.

This clone showed up just once. The genes are TRBV11-2 and TRBJ2-5, with TRBD2 matching over 8 bases. The trim removed 1 base at V and 5 bases at J, leaving 15 bases unmatched. From germline, CDR1 is SGHAT and CDR2 FQNNGV. The CDR3 runs 18 residues. Here the CDR3 DNA reads TGTGCCAGCAGCTTAGGGTTGCGGAGCGGGGGCCCGGGGGAGACCCAGTACTTC. Its protein product is CASSLGLRSGGPGETQYF. Drawing the rest from reference TRBV11-2 and TRBJ2-5, the complete variable domain is EAGVAQSPRYKIIEKRQSVAFWCNPISGHATLYWYQQILGQGPKLLIQFQNNGVVDDSQLPKDRFSAERLKGVDSTLKIQPAKLEDSAVYLCASSLGLRSGGPGETQYFGPGTRLLVL.

For the CDR3, the DNA is TGTGCCAGCACCAACCCGGGACTCTCCACAGATACGCAGTATTTT. Protein sequence: CASTNPGLSTDTQYF. The rearrangement links TRBV9 to TRBJ2-3; weak D call: TRBD2 (6 bases). CDR3 length: 15 residues. Per the germline V gene, CDR1 is SGDLS and CDR2 is YYNGEE. Trimming took off 6 bases at V and 2 bases at J, with 16 bases between the two ends.

This clone was seen only once. The V call is TRBV14, the J call TRBJ2-2; TRBD1 might be the D (5 bases). The CDR3 has 15 amino acids. Germline V gene data show CDR1 as SGHDN and CDR2 as FVKESK. V was clipped by 2 bases and J by 6 bases, with 13 bases between them. The CDR3 nucleotides read TGTGCCAGCAGCCAAAGGCCCCAGGGTCCCGGGGAGCTGTTTTTT. Translated, it gives CASSQRPQGPGELFF.

The J gene is TRBJ1-6, the V gene TRBV7-2; D gene unclear. V gave up 4 bases and J gave up 6 bases, with 10 bases separating them. Germline-derived CDR1 and CDR2 are SGHTA and FQGNSA. There are 14 residues in the CDR3. CDR3 region: CASSWTDFNSPLHF. The CDR3 bases are TGTGCCAGCAGCTGGACGGACTTTAATTCACCCCTCCACTTT.

The V and J genes are TRBV6-2 or TRBV6-3 and TRBJ1-1, with 8 bases matching TRBD1. Germline V CDR1 and CDR2: MNHEY, SVGEGT. This CDR3 is built from 18 residues. V lost 6 bases and J lost 6; bases outside the gene matches: 21. In DNA form, the CDR3 reads TGTGCCAGCAGCGAAAGTGGGTATCCCGACAGGGGTTACCCTGAAGCTTTCTTT. Residues: CASSESGYPDRGYPEAFF.

The chain is built from TRBV28 and TRBJ2-5; TRBD2 might be the D (6 bases). V was shortened by 2 bases and J by 2 bases, with 12 bases between the two germline ends. There are 15 residues in the CDR3. Germline V gives CDR1 MDHEN, CDR2 SYDVKM. CDR3 bases: TGTGCCAGCAGTTTACAGGGTGCGGGGCAAGAGACCCAGTACTTC. Protein product: CASSLQGAGQETQYF.

This chain links TRBV4-1 with TRBJ1-4, with 9 bases lining up with TRBD1. The germline V gene has CDR1 MGHRA and CDR2 YSYEKL. This CDR3 region has 15 residues. J gave up 8 bases and V 2 bases, and 6 bases lay outside the gene matches. The CDR3 region is CASSQTGGAPEKLFF. The CDR3 nucleotides read TGCGCCAGCAGCCAAACAGGGGGCGCCCCGGAAAAACTGTTTTTT.

The chain has TRBV7-6 and TRBJ1-2; D might be TRBD1 (6 bases). The V end lost 5 bases, the J end lost 4 bases, and 11 bases lay between the germline ends. CDR1 and CDR2 from the germline V gene are SGHVS and FNYEAQ. The CDR3 sequence is 13 residues long. CDR3 nucleotides: TGTGCCAGCAGCACCGGAGGGGGCTATGGCTACACCTTC. Encoded protein: CASSTGGGYGYTF.

This chain connects TRBV7-2 to TRBJ2-5, with a tentative D call TRBD1 (5 bases). V was shortened by 1 base and J by 4 bases, with 10 bases between the two germline ends. This CDR3 is 14 amino acids long. Per germline, CDR1 SGHTA and CDR2 FQGNSA. The CDR3 DNA sequence: TGTGCCAGCAGCTTAGTTTGGGGCGCAGAGACCCAGTACTTC. It specifies CASSLVWGAETQYF.